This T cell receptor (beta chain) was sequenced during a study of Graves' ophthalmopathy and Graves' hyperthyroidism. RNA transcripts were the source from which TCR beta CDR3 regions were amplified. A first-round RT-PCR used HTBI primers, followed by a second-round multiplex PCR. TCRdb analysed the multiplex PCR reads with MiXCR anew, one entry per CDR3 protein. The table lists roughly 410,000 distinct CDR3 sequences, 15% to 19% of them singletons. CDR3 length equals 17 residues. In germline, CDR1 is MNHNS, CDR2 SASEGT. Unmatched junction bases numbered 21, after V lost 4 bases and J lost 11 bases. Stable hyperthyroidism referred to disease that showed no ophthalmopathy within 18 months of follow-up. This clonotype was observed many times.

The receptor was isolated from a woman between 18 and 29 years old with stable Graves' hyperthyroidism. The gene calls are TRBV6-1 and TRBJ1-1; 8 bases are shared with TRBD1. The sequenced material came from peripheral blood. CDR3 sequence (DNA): TGTGCCAGCAGTGTCCTCGGACAGGGAGCGGGGTTTAGCGGGGCTTTCTTT. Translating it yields CASSVLGQGAGFSGAFF.